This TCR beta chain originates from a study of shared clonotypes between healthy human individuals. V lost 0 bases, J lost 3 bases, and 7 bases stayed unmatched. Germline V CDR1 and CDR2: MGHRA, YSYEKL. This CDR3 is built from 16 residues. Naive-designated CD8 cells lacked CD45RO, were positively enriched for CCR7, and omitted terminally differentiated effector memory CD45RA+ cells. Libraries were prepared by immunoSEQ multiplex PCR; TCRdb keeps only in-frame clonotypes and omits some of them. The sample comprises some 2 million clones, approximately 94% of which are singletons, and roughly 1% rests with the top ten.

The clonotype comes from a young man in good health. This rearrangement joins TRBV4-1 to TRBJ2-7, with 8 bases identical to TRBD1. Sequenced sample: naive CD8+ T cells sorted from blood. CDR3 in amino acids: CASSQDPGTGNYEQYF. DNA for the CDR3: TGCGCCAGCAGCCAAGATCCTGGGACAGGAAACTACGAGCAGTACTTC.